This TCR beta chain originates from a study of identical twins. To note about this clonotype: The antigen remains undetermined.

A universal primer site came from template switching; cDNA carried unique molecular identifiers. TCRdb independently ran MiXCR on the 5' RACE reads; one entry per CDR3 protein. The data hold about 660,000 distinct CDR3 sequences, with roughly 8% observed a single time. Study-wide points: Cord blood beta clonotypes that were abundant carried fewer insertions, and memory repertoires showed no such trend.

In germline, CDR1 is SGDLS, CDR2 YYNGEE. CDR3 length equals 18 residues. V dropped 0 bases and J dropped 3; count of bases not matched to a gene: 13. In addition, the sample was reused for a study of yellow fever vaccine responses in identical twins.

This clonotype was obtained from a woman between 18 and 29 years old in good health. Sequencing was carried out using PBMCs. The rearrangement uses TRBV9 and TRBJ2-3, with 7 bases identical to TRBD2. The CDR3 DNA reads TGTGCCAGCAGCGTAGGGGAGGGCGACTTCGCCTTTACAGATACGCAGTATTTT. Residues: CASSVGEGDFAFTDTQYF.